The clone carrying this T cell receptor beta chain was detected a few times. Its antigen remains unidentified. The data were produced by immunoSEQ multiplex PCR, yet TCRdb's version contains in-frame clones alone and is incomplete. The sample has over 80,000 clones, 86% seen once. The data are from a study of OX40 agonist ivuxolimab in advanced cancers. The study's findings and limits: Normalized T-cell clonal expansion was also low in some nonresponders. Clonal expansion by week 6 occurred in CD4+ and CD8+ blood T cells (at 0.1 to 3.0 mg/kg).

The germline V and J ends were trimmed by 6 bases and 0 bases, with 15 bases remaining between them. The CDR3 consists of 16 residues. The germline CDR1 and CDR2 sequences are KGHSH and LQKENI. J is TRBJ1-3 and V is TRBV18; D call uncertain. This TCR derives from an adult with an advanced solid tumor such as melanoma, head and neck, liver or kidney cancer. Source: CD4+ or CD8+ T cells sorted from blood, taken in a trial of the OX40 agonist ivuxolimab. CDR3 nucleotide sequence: TGTGCCAGCTCCCCTTTTCCACCGAGCTCTGGAAACACCATATATTTT. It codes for CASSPFPPSSGNTIYF. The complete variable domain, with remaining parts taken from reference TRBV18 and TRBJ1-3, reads NAGVMQNPRHLVRRRGQEARLRCSPMKGHSHVYWYRQLPEEGLKFMVYLQKENIIDESGMPKERFSAEFPKEGPSILRIQQVVRGDSAAYFCASSPFPPSSGNTIYFGEGSWLTVV.